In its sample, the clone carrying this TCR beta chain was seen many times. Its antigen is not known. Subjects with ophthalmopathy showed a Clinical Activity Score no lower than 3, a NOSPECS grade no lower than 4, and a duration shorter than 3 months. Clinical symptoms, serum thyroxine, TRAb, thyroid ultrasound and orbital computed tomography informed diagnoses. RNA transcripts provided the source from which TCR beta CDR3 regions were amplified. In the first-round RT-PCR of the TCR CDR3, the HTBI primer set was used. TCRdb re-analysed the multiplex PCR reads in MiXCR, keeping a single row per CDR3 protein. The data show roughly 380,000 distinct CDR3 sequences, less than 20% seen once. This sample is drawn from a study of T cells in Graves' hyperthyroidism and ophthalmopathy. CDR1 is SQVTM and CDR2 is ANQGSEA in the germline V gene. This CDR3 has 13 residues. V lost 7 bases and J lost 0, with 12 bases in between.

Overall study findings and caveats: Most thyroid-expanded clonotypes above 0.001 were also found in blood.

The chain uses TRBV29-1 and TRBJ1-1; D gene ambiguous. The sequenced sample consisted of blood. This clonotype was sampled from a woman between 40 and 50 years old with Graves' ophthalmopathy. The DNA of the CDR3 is TGCAGCGCTCTCCCCGGGGTGAACACTGAAGCTTTCTTT. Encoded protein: CSALPGVNTEAFF.